What follows are 30 T cell receptor beta chains derived from one specimen sequenced in a study of T cells in Graves' hyperthyroidism and ophthalmopathy. The TCR beta CDR3 regions underwent amplification using RNA transcripts as the source. HTBI primers were the set used in a first-round RT-PCR of the TCR CDR3. TCRdb re-derived calls from the multiplex PCR reads in MiXCR, one entry per CDR3 protein. The table has nearly 750,000 distinct CDR3 sequences, around 40% seen once. The sample was blood. Receptors originate from a middle-aged woman with Graves' hyperthyroidism.

Only a few counts were recorded for this clonotype. The J gene is TRBJ2-5, the V gene TRBV7-2, with TRBD2 matching 11 bases. Germline CDR1 is SGHTA and CDR2 is FQGNSA. V dropped 1 base and J dropped 2; count of bases not matched to a gene: 6. The CDR3 length is 17 residues. This CDR3 reads CASSLDPLAGGQETQYF. The CDR3 DNA reads TGTGCCAGCAGCTTAGACCCCCTAGCGGGAGGTCAAGAGACCCAGTACTTC. The whole variable domain, remainder taken from reference TRBV7-2 and TRBJ2-5, is GAGVSQSPSNKVTEKGKDVELRCDPISGHTALYWYRQSLGQGLEFLIYFQGNSAPDKSGLPSDRFSAERTGGSVSTLTIQRTQQEDSAVYLCASSLDPLAGGQETQYFGPGTRLLVL.

This clonotype was counted ten times or more. The J gene is TRBJ1-1, the V gene TRBV5-1; D remains unclear. CDR1 is SGHRS, CDR2 YFSETQ, per germline. This CDR3 comprises 13 residues. Trimming shortened V by 3 bases and J by 6 bases, and 12 bases separated the two germline ends. The CDR3 nucleotides are TGCGCCAGCAGCTCACTTGCGGCGCCTGAAGCTTTCTTT. Amino acid sequence: CASSSLAAPEAFF.

The V gene is TRBV25-1, the J gene TRBJ1-2; no definite D call. From germline, CDR1 is MGHDK and CDR2 SYGVNS. This CDR3 spans 18 amino acids. The V end was cut by 6 bases, the J end by 0 bases, with 23 bases between. The CDR3 DNA reads as TGTGCCAGCAGCGCTTCGCATATCGGACGGCCCGCTAACTATGGCTACACCTTC. The encoded protein is CASSASHIGRPANYGYTF.

V and J are TRBV7-9 and TRBJ2-3; D is uncertain. Germline CDR1 and CDR2: SEHNR and FQNEAQ (reference sequence). This CDR3 has 14 amino acids. The V end was cut by 3 bases, the J end by 1 base, with 8 bases between. In DNA, the CDR3 is TGTGCCAGCAGCTTGGGTAGGGGCACAGATACGCAGTATTTT. It is translated as CASSLGRGTDTQYF.

This clonotype was picked up many times. The rearrangement links TRBV7-2 to TRBJ1-1, with D possibly matching TRBD1 (6 bases). Trimming removed 5 bases from V and 4 bases from J, with 14 bases in between. The germline gives CDR1 SGHTA, CDR2 FQGNSA. There are 14 residues in the CDR3. The DNA for the CDR3 is TGTGCCAGCAGCCCTGACAGGACCGCCACTGAAGCTTTCTTT. Protein sequence: CASSPDRTATEAFF.

This clonotype was observed many times. J is TRBJ2-5 and V is TRBV20-1, with unresolved D. From germline, CDR1 is DFQATT and CDR2 SNEGSKA (reference sequence). V gave up 0 bases and J gave up 0 bases, with 17 bases separating them. The CDR3 totals 17 residues. CDR3 in amino acids: CSARDFLPGPHQETQYF. The CDR3 DNA is TGCAGTGCTAGAGATTTCCTCCCGGGTCCCCACCAAGAGACCCAGTACTTC.

V usage is TRBV2 and J usage is TRBJ1-5; 8 bases fit TRBD1. J lost 5 bases, V lost 5 bases, and 14 bases had no gene match. Germline loops: CDR1 SNHLY, CDR2 FYNNEI. CDR3 length equals 17 residues. The chain's CDR3 is CASSLGSGGAGYQPQHF. CDR3 nucleotide sequence: TGTGCCAGCAGTTTAGGGTCAGGGGGCGCAGGGTATCAGCCCCAGCATTTT. The full variable domain, in which reference TRBV2 and TRBJ1-5 provide the parts outside the CDR3, is EPEVTQTPSHQVTQMGQEVILRCVPISNHLYFYWYRQILGQKVEFLVSFYNNEISEKSEIFDDQFSVERPDGSNFTLKIRSTKLEDSAMYFCASSLGSGGAGYQPQHFGDGTRLSIL.

J is TRBJ1-4 and V is TRBV6-5; D is unclear. Germline CDR1 reads MNHEY; CDR2 reads SVGAGI. Trimming pared 8 bases from V and 14 bases from J, leaving 15 bases between. The CDR3 length is 11 residues. The CDR3 coding sequence is TGTGCCAGCGGACCGGGTGAGGCGCTGTTTTTT. Protein product: CASGPGEALFF.

This clonotype was counted only a few times. The chain is built from TRBV9 and TRBJ1-2, with no clear D. Germline V gene lookup returns CDR1 SGDLS and CDR2 YYNGEE. Trimming stripped 4 bases from V and 5 bases from J, with 21 bases between. This CDR3 has 16 residues. The CDR3 sequence: CASSPNPNTPLYGYTF. The CDR3 nucleotides are TGTGCCAGCAGCCCAAACCCAAACACCCCCCTTTATGGCTACACCTTC.

This clonotype was seen once. The rearrangement joins TRBV20-1 to TRBJ1-1; D is ambiguous. Trimming shortened V by 0 bases and J by 5 bases, and 10 bases separated the two germline ends. Per germline, CDR1 DFQATT and CDR2 SNEGSKA (reference sequence). The CDR3 covers 13 residues. This chain's CDR3 is CSARDEGRTEAFF. For the CDR3, the DNA is TGCAGTGCTAGAGATGAAGGGAGGACTGAAGCTTTCTTT.

This clonotype was picked up many times. The chain combines TRBV6-5 with TRBJ1-5, with 8 bases matching TRBD1. The CDR3 runs 14 residues. V lost 0 bases, J lost 7 bases, and 2 bases stayed unmatched. Germline lookup yields CDR1 MNHEY and CDR2 SVGAGI. Written as DNA, the CDR3 is TGTGCCAGCAGTTACTCGACAGGGGAACAGCCCCAGCATTTT. This encodes CASSYSTGEQPQHF.

The chain recombines TRBV7-2 with TRBJ1-2; unclear D gene. Germline loops: CDR1 SGHTA, CDR2 FQGNSA. The CDR3 runs to 13 residues. Trimming took off 3 bases at V and 7 bases at J, with 12 bases between the two ends. For the CDR3, the DNA is TGTGCCAGCAGCTTCGGGCCCGCTATTGGCTACACCTTC. It specifies CASSFGPAIGYTF.

This clonotype was observed many times. CDR3 DNA: TGCGCCAGCAGCCCCGAGGATCGGACCGGAGAGACCCAGTACTTC. Protein: CASSPEDRTGETQYF. V and J are TRBV5-1 and TRBJ2-5, with D unclear. Trimming stripped 4 bases from V and 4 bases from J, with 17 bases between. The germline V gene has CDR1 SGHRS and CDR2 YFSETQ. This CDR3 has 15 residues.

V is TRBV15 and J is TRBJ1-5; 9 bases are shared with TRBD1. Germline trimming cut 5 bases from V and 7 bases from J; bases unmatched to any gene: 6. CDR1 is LNHNV, CDR2 YYDKDF, per germline (reference sequence). The CDR3 has 14 amino acids. The CDR3 sequence is CATSRGTGKQPQHF. The CDR3 bases are TGTGCCACCAGCCGGGGGACAGGGAAGCAGCCCCAGCATTTT.

Turning to this clonotype: This may arise from a read error, as a much more abundant clone is one base away. The chain carries TRBV19 and TRBJ1-5; D is unresolved. The V end lost 4 bases, the J end lost 3 bases, and 7 bases lay between the germline ends. This CDR3 contains 13 residues. CDR1 LNHDA and CDR2 SQIVND come from the germline V gene (reference sequence). CDR3 bases: TGTGCCAGTAGTAACGTCATCAATCAGCCCCAGCATTTT. Amino acid sequence: CASSNVINQPQHF.

This clonotype was recorded a few times. The chain joins TRBV3-1 to TRBJ2-7; D is uncertain. Trimming stripped 0 bases from V and 6 bases from J, with 15 bases between. This CDR3 is 15 amino acids long. The germline V gene has CDR1 LGHDT and CDR2 YNNKEL (reference sequence). The CDR3 bases are TGTGCCAGCAGCCAAGATGATCAGCCAGAAGGCGAGCAGTACTTC. Protein sequence: CASSQDDQPEGEQYF.

The chain combines TRBV7-9 with TRBJ1-2; D is uncertain. CDR3 length: 14 amino acids. Germline CDR1 is SEHNR and CDR2 is FQNEAQ (reference sequence). V lost 0 bases and J lost 4, with 9 bases in between. This CDR3 is CASSLALKSYGYTF. The CDR3 bases are TGTGCCAGCAGCTTAGCGCTGAAGAGCTATGGCTACACCTTC.

A remark on this clonotype: Since a much larger clone is just one base distant, this may be a read error. J is TRBJ2-5 and V is TRBV2, with TRBD2 identical over 13 bases. V shed 8 bases and J 5 bases; nucleotides not matched to a gene: 8. Germline V gene data show CDR1 as SNHLY and CDR2 as FYNNEI. The CDR3 has 15 amino acids. The CDR3: CASRRGLAGEETQYF. The CDR3 nucleotides read TGTGCCAGCCGCAGAGGACTAGCGGGAGAGGAGACCCAGTACTTC.

This clonotype was found a few times. The rearrangement uses TRBV7-9 and TRBJ1-2; D might be TRBD1 (6 bases). The germline V gene has CDR1 SEHNR and CDR2 FQNEAQ (reference sequence). The ends were cut back, 6 bases at V and 3 bases at J, with 17 bases in the middle. The CDR3 sequence is 15 residues long. CDR3 loop: CASRDLDSTDYGYTF. CDR3 in DNA: TGTGCCAGCAGGGATTTGGACAGTACGGACTATGGCTACACCTTC. Full variable domain (remainder filled in from reference TRBV7-9 and TRBJ1-2): DTGVSQNPRHKITKRGQNVTFRCDPISEHNRLYWYRQTLGQGPEFLTYFQNEAQLEKSRLLSDRFSAERPKGSFSTLEIQRTEQGDSAMYLCASRDLDSTDYGYTFGSGTRLTVV.

The rearrangement links TRBV7-2 to TRBJ1-5, with D unresolved. Trimming cost V 5 bases and J 3 bases, with 8 bases left between them. CDR1 is SGHTA, CDR2 FQGNSA, per germline. This CDR3 has 13 residues. The CDR3 region has the DNA TGTGCCAGCAGCCGAGAATTCAATCAGCCCCAGCATTTT. Translation: CASSREFNQPQHF.

This clonotype was counted a few times. The chain links TRBV9 to TRBJ2-2; D is uncertain. V dropped 2 bases and J dropped 5 bases, with 13 bases sitting between them. Germline CDR1 is SGDLS and CDR2 is YYNGEE. The CDR3 length is 15 residues. CDR3 residues: CASSVAPMGTGELFF. The CDR3 DNA is TGTGCCAGCAGCGTCGCCCCCATGGGGACCGGGGAGCTGTTTTTT.

Comment on this clonotype: Given a much more abundant clone one base away, this may be a read error. The chain combines TRBV7-3 with TRBJ2-5; either TRBD1 or TRBD2 may fit D (5 bases each). The V gene's germline CDR1 is SGHTA and CDR2 FQGTGA. The CDR3 runs 15 residues. The V gene lost 1 base and the J gene lost 2 bases, with 11 bases spanning the gap. CDR3 region: CASSLKRDVQETQYF. In nucleotides, the CDR3 is TGTGCCAGCAGCTTAAAACGGGACGTACAAGAGACCCAGTACTTC.

J is TRBJ2-7 and V is TRBV9, with 8 bases that match TRBD1. The V gene end was trimmed by 6 bases and the J gene end by 3 bases; junction bases not matched to a gene: 8. This CDR3 contains 14 residues. CDR1 is SGDLS and CDR2 is YYNGEE in the germline V gene. The CDR3 DNA reads as TGTGCCAGCACCCGGGCAGGGGGCTTCTACGAGCAGTACTTC. It translates to CASTRAGGFYEQYF.

This rearrangement joins TRBV4-3 to TRBJ1-2, with D unresolved. The length of the CDR3 is 15 residues. The germline V gene encodes CDR1 LGHNA and CDR2 YSLEER. The V end was cut by 1 base, the J end by 4 bases, with 13 bases between. CDR3 nucleotide sequence: TGCGCCAGCAGCCAAGCGGCGGCGGCCTCCTATGGCTACACCTTC. Residues: CASSQAAAASYGYTF.

This clonotype has just one count. The chain uses TRBV7-6 and TRBJ2-5, with TRBD2 matching over 12 bases. Per germline, CDR1 SGHVS and CDR2 FNYEAQ. The ends lost 5 bases at V and 2 bases at J; junction bases unmatched: 6. This CDR3 has 16 residues. CDR3 in DNA: TGTGCCAGCAGCCCCGGGACTAGCGGGTTTCAAGAGACCCAGTACTTC. Amino acids: CASSPGTSGFQETQYF.

The rearrangement links TRBV6-6 to TRBJ1-3; D is perhaps TRBD1 (5 bases). CDR3 length: 14 residues. Trimming took off 7 bases at V and 8 bases at J, with 18 bases between the two ends. Per the germline V gene, CDR1 is MNHNY and CDR2 is SVGAGI (reference sequence). In DNA, the CDR3 is TGTGCCAGCAAGGAATCCCGGGACGTTTACACCATATATTTT. Translated: CASKESRDVYTIYF.

V gene TRBV19 combines with J gene TRBJ2-2; D may be TRBD1 (6 bases). Trimming left V 4 bases short and J 1 base short, with 7 bases between. Germline lookup yields CDR1 LNHDA and CDR2 SQIVND (reference sequence). The CDR3 is 14 amino acids. CDR3 coding DNA: TGTGCCAGTAGTAAGACAGGGAACACCGGGGAGCTGTTTTTT. Protein: CASSKTGNTGELFF.

Note on this clonotype: Mismatch with germline at one junction end may stem from a read error. This chain joins TRBV5-1 and TRBJ1-5; D is perhaps TRBD1 (6 bases). Germline V gives CDR1 SGHRS, CDR2 YFSETQ. This CDR3 is 15 amino acids long. Written as DNA, the CDR3 is TGTGCCAGCAGCTTGGCCGGGGGGCTAGGACAGCCCCAGCATTTT. It encodes CASSLAGGLGQPQHF.

About this clonotype itself: One base away lies a much larger clone, so this may be a sequencing read error. V gene TRBV20-1 combines with J gene TRBJ1-2, with 8 bases that match TRBD1. The CDR3 has 13 residues. Germline V gene lookup returns CDR1 DFQATT and CDR2 SNEGSKA (reference sequence). Written as DNA, the CDR3 is TGCAGTGCTACCAATCAGGGGGCTGGGGGCTGCACCTTC. It yields the protein CSATNQGAGGCTF.

At least ten counts were recorded for this clonotype. The J gene is TRBJ2-5, the V gene TRBV15; no firm D call. V was pared by 1 base and J by 5 bases, with 11 bases between. The V gene's germline CDR1 is LNHNV and CDR2 YYDKDF (reference sequence). The CDR3 contains 14 residues. The CDR3 DNA follows: TGTGCCACCAGCAGAGCTCAACAGATGGAGACCCAGTACTTC. As protein: CATSRAQQMETQYF.